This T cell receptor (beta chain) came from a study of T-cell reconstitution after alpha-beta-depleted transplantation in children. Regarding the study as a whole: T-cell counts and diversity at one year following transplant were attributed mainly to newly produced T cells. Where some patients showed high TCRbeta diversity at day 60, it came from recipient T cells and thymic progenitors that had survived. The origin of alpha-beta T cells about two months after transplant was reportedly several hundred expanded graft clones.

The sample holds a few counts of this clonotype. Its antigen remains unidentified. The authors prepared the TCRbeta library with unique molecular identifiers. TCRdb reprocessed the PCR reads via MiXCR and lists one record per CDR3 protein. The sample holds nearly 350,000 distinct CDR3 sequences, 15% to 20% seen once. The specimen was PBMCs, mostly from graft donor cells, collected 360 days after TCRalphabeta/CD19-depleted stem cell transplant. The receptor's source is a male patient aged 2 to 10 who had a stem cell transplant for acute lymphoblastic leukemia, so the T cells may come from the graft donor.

The CDR3 reads CASSSDRLAGYEQYF. In DNA, the CDR3 is TGTGCCAGCAGCTCAGACCGACTAGCGGGTTACGAGCAGTACTTC. The chain uses TRBV5-5 and TRBJ2-7; 10 bases agree with TRBD2. CDR3 length: 15 amino acids. The germline CDR1 and CDR2 sequences are SGHKS and YYEKEE (reference sequence). The ends lost 3 bases at V and 4 bases at J; junction bases unmatched: 7.